This T cell receptor beta chain was observed in a study of T cell clonotyping in hematopoietic cell transplantation. The table lists this clone with a count of one. Germline V CDR1 and CDR2: MNHNS, SASEGT. The CDR3 has 16 residues. Trimming shortened V by 4 bases and J by 0 bases, and 16 bases separated the two germline ends. Clones were sequenced by immunoSEQ multiplex PCR, and TCRdb holds only the in-frame ones, with some missing. The table has some 1,000 clones, 80% to 95% seen once. The sequence came from a male patient in his fifties who had an allogeneic stem cell transplant from a related donor, so T cells may come from the graft donor. Some clones in this sample may be carry-over from other donors' samples. The rearrangement uses TRBV6-1 and TRBJ2-7; D possibly corresponds to TRBD2 (6 bases). Source: PBMCs, taken 180 days after allogeneic stem cell transplant. The CDR3 bases are TGTGCCAGCAGTGCTGGAGGACGGGGGAACTCCTACGAGCAGTACTTC. This codes for CASSAGGRGNSYEQYF.